This note documents a single TCR beta chain sequence. This sample is drawn from a study of OX40 agonist ivuxolimab in advanced cancers. Autoimmune disease history or systemic immunosuppression led to patients being barred. The data were produced by immunoSEQ multiplex PCR, yet TCRdb's version contains in-frame clones alone and is incomplete. The sample carries more than 45,000 clones, approximately 79% recorded once. CDR1 is LNHDA and CDR2 is SQIVND in the germline V gene (reference sequence). This CDR3 is built from 14 residues. V was trimmed by 6 bases and J by 2 bases, leaving 12 bases between them.

The chain employs TRBV19 and TRBJ2-3; maybe TRBD1 (6 bases). This receptor was obtained from an adult with an advanced solid tumor such as melanoma, head and neck, liver or kidney cancer. The material was CD4+ or CD8+ T cells sorted from blood, obtained in a trial of the OX40 agonist ivuxolimab. The CDR3 is CASSTTGSTDTQYF. The CDR3 DNA follows: TGTGCCAGTAGCACGACAGGATCCACAGATACGCAGTATTTT.